These 27 T cell receptor beta chains were sequenced from one sample in a study of OX40 agonist ivuxolimab in advanced cancers. The table came from immunoSEQ multiplex PCR; TCRdb's copy has only in-frame clones and leaves some out. The sample holds 40,000 to 55,000 clones, under 90% seen once. Sample: CD4+ or CD8+ T cells sorted from blood, taken in a trial of the OX40 agonist ivuxolimab. Every receptor here comes from an adult with an advanced solid tumor such as melanoma, head and neck, liver or kidney cancer.

The genes are TRBV6-5 and TRBJ2-7; 11 nucleotides line up with TRBD2. CDR3 length equals 14 residues. The V gene's germline CDR1 is MNHEY and CDR2 SVGAGI. V shed 9 bases and J 5 bases; nucleotides not matched to a gene: 9. The CDR3 spells CASSRLAGKDEQYF. CDR3 DNA: TGTGCCAGTTCCCGACTAGCGGGAAAGGACGAGCAGTACTTC.

The chain recombines TRBV6-5 with TRBJ2-2; TRBD1 might be the D (5 bases). The V gene's germline CDR1 is MNHEY and CDR2 SVGAGI. The CDR3 has 13 amino acids. V was pared by 4 bases and J by 6 bases, with 9 bases between. This CDR3 is CASSSPRAGELFF. CDR3 coding DNA: TGTGCCAGCAGTTCCCCCAGGGCCGGGGAGCTGTTTTTT.

This sequence joins TRBV2 and TRBJ1-3; TRBD1 matches at 7 bases. The CDR3 is 13 amino acids. After removal of 6 bases from V and 2 bases from J, the junction contained 1 base not matched to a gene. Germline V gives CDR1 SNHLY, CDR2 FYNNEI. The CDR3 reads CASRTGTGNTIYF. As DNA, the CDR3 is TGTGCCAGCAGGACAGGGACTGGAAACACCATATATTTT.

The chain carries TRBV10-1 and TRBJ2-7; no clear D gene. The CDR3 spans 14 residues. The V end was cut by 0 bases, the J end by 7 bases, with 13 bases between. From germline, CDR1 is WNHNN and CDR2 SYGVQD (reference sequence). For the CDR3, the DNA is TGCGCCAGCAGTGAGTCGAGTAAGGAGTGGGAGCAGTACTTC. It encodes CASSESSKEWEQYF.

The rearrangement links TRBV4-1 to TRBJ1-4; TRBD1 aligns across 8 bases. V gave up 5 bases and J gave up 5 bases; unmatched junction bases: 7. Germline V gene lookup returns CDR1 MGHRA and CDR2 YSYEKL. This CDR3 has 15 residues. CDR3 region: CASSYGQGRNEKLFF. CDR3 in DNA: TGCGCCAGCAGCTACGGACAGGGTCGAAATGAAAAACTGTTTTTT.

V gene TRBV11-2 combines with J gene TRBJ2-2; unclear D gene. Germline CDR1 SGHAT, CDR2 FQNNGV. V gave up 3 bases and J gave up 6 bases, with 11 bases separating them. The CDR3 covers 14 residues. CDR3 loop: CASSFNDGSGELFF. The CDR3 DNA reads as TGTGCCAGCAGCTTTAACGACGGATCCGGGGAGCTGTTTTTT.

This rearrangement joins TRBV7-2 to TRBJ2-7; D not resolved. Germline V gives CDR1 SGHTA, CDR2 FQGNSA. The CDR3 consists of 15 residues. Trimming left V 2 bases short and J 0 bases short, with 11 bases between. For the CDR3, the DNA is TGTGCCAGCAGCTTAAACAGCTTGAGCTCCTACGAGCAGTACTTC. As protein: CASSLNSLSSYEQYF.

This clone was seen just once. This chain joins TRBV28 and TRBJ1-4; no clear D. Germline V lookup: CDR1 MDHEN, CDR2 SYDVKM. There are 14 residues in the CDR3. V lost 5 bases, J lost 6 bases, and 13 bases lay in between. The CDR3 protein is CASSPGGSHEKLFF. The DNA of the CDR3 is TGTGCCAGCAGTCCGGGAGGAAGCCATGAAAAACTGTTTTTT.

CDR3 loop: CASSLDRVTEAFF. The CDR3 coding sequence is TGTGCCAGCAGCTTAGACAGGGTCACTGAAGCTTTCTTT. The chain uses TRBV6-6 and TRBJ1-1; 7 bases agree with TRBD1. Germline V gene sequence: CDR1 MNHNY, CDR2 SVGAGI (reference sequence). J was trimmed by 4 bases and V by 6 bases; bases with no gene match: 5. CDR3 length: 13 residues.

The V and J genes are TRBV28 and TRBJ2-7, with 8 bases matching TRBD1. Germline CDR1 and CDR2: MDHEN and SYDVKM. The CDR3 covers 15 residues. V shed 5 bases and J 1 base; nucleotides not matched to a gene: 7. DNA for the CDR3: TGTGCCAGCAGTACCTTCCGACAGGGGTCCTACGAGCAGTACTTC. Translation: CASSTFRQGSYEQYF.

The rearrangement joins TRBV6-5 to TRBJ2-1, with TRBD2 matching 12 bases. CDR1 is MNHEY and CDR2 is SVGAGI in the germline V gene. The length of the CDR3 is 15 residues. V shed 2 bases, J shed 6 bases, and the junction held 2 bases outside the gene matches. CDR3 bases: TGTGCCAGCAGTTACCTAGCGGGAGGGGCCAATGAGCAGTTCTTC. Its translation is CASSYLAGGANEQFF.

The J gene is TRBJ2-1, the V gene TRBV6-5; 14 nucleotides align to TRBD2. With 6 bases clipped from V and 10 bases from J, the junction kept 5 bases outside the gene matches. In germline, CDR1 is MNHEY, CDR2 SVGAGI. The CDR3 runs 14 residues. This CDR3 is CASRGLAGVEEQFF. CDR3 bases: TGTGCCAGCAGGGGACTAGCGGGAGTCGAAGAGCAGTTCTTC.

V usage is TRBV5-4 and J usage is TRBJ2-3; 11 nucleotides agree with TRBD2. V shed 4 bases, J shed 3 bases, and the junction held 7 bases outside the gene matches. The germline V gene encodes CDR1 SGHNT and CDR2 YYREEE (reference sequence). The CDR3 totals 16 residues. CDR3 amino acids: CASSSKLAGATDTQYF. In nucleotides, the CDR3 is TGTGCCAGCAGCAGTAAACTAGCGGGAGCTACAGATACGCAGTATTTT.

V and J are TRBV18 and TRBJ1-1; D call uncertain. Germline V gene sequence: CDR1 KGHSH, CDR2 LQKENI. The CDR3 runs to 14 residues. V lost 3 bases to trimming and J lost 0 bases, with 8 bases between them. The CDR3 region is CASSPSPVNTEAFF. The CDR3 nucleotides read TGTGCCAGCTCACCCAGTCCCGTGAACACTGAAGCTTTCTTT.

The chain couples TRBV28 to TRBJ2-3; TRBD1 or TRBD2 may be the D gene (5 bases each). The CDR3 runs 15 residues. Trimming cost V 2 bases and J 0 bases, with 9 bases left between them. Germline-derived CDR1 and CDR2 are MDHEN and SYDVKM. Here the CDR3 reads CASSLGGTSTDTQYF. The CDR3 DNA sequence: TGTGCCAGCAGTTTAGGTGGGACCAGCACAGATACGCAGTATTTT.

On this clone: Other DNA sequences of this sample code for an identical CDR3. CDR3 bases: TGTGCCAGCAGCGATCCGGGGCGGTTGAATGAGCAGTTCTTC. It translates to CASSDPGRLNEQFF. The chain is built from TRBV5-4 and TRBJ2-1; either TRBD1 or TRBD2 may fit D (5 bases each). CDR3 length equals 14 residues. The ends were cut back, 4 bases at V and 7 bases at J, with 15 bases in the middle. CDR1 and CDR2 from the germline V gene are SGHNT and YYREEE (reference sequence).

Only a few counts were recorded for this clone. This chain uses TRBV5-1 with TRBJ1-4; no reliable D call. This CDR3 comprises 14 residues. From germline, CDR1 is SGHRS and CDR2 YFSETQ. The germline V and J ends were trimmed by 1 base and 2 bases, with 6 bases remaining between them. CDR3 bases: TGCGCCAGCAGCTTGCCGGACACTAATGAAAAACTGTTTTTT. It encodes CASSLPDTNEKLFF.

The sample holds one count of this clone. The rearrangement joins TRBV6-5 to TRBJ1-1; D ambiguous. CDR1 and CDR2 from the germline V gene are MNHEY and SVGAGI. The V end was cut by 6 bases, the J end by 7 bases, with 9 bases between. This CDR3 contains 11 residues. CDR3 protein: CASRAYNEAFF. CDR3 in DNA: TGTGCCAGCAGAGCCTACAATGAAGCTTTCTTT.

Regarding this clone: The sample carries other DNA sequences with the same CDR3. The chain couples TRBV6-6 to TRBJ1-1; D unclear. This CDR3 region has 11 residues. The germline CDR1 and CDR2 sequences are MNHNY and SVGAGI (reference sequence). Trimming cost V 5 bases and J 5 bases, with 6 bases left between them. CDR3 sequence reads: CASSAETEAFF. As DNA, the CDR3 is TGTGCCAGCAGTGCCGAAACTGAAGCTTTCTTT.

The chain employs TRBV9 and TRBJ2-5; no definite D call. This CDR3 comprises 13 residues. V lost 3 bases and J 4 bases, leaving 10 bases between the germline ends. CDR1 is SGDLS and CDR2 is YYNGEE in the germline V gene. The CDR3 bases are TGTGCCAGCAGCGCCGTAGCCCCAGAGACCCAGTACTTC. Protein product: CASSAVAPETQYF.

This clone occurred a few times. The chain is built from TRBV7-2 and TRBJ2-2; D remains ambiguous. V lost 1 base and J lost 3, with 6 bases in between. The CDR3 spans 14 residues. Germline values: CDR1 SGHTA, CDR2 FQGNSA. In nucleotides, the CDR3 is TGTGCCAGCAGCTTAGTGGGGTACACCGGGGAGCTGTTTTTT. Protein sequence: CASSLVGYTGELFF.

The chain has TRBV7-9 and TRBJ1-2, with 8 bases lining up with TRBD1. V was pared by 8 bases and J by 8 bases, with 10 bases of the junction left unmatched. This CDR3 region has 13 residues. Germline V gives CDR1 SEHNR, CDR2 FQNEAQ (reference sequence). The CDR3 nucleotides read TGTGCCAGCGGTACGACAGGGGTTGGCGGCTACACCTTC. It is translated as CASGTTGVGGYTF.

The V and J genes are TRBV5-1 and TRBJ2-4; D remains ambiguous. The CDR3 length is 11 residues. Germline V gene lookup returns CDR1 SGHRS and CDR2 YFSETQ. The ends were cut back, 5 bases at V and 3 bases at J, with 3 bases in the middle. CDR3 coding DNA: TGCGCCAGCAGGGGCAAAAACATTCAGTACTTC. Translating gives CASRGKNIQYF.

This sequence joins TRBV18 and TRBJ1-5, with a weak D call TRBD1 (5 bases). Germline CDR1 and CDR2: KGHSH and LQKENI. Trimming took 6 bases from V and 0 from J, leaving 21 bases between them. The CDR3 loop spans 18 amino acids. This CDR3 is CASSLNSGLVDSNQPQHF. The CDR3 nucleotides read TGTGCCAGCTCCCTCAATTCGGGGCTGGTGGATAGCAATCAGCCCCAGCATTTT.

The chain has TRBV7-9 and TRBJ1-4, with D possibly being TRBD1 (6 bases). The CDR3 contains 15 residues. With 1 base removed from V and 8 bases from J, the gap between germline ends came to 14 bases. Germline CDR1 reads SEHNR; CDR2 reads FQNEAQ (reference sequence). The CDR3 nucleotides read TGTGCCAGCAGCTTAGAGCGAGCGAGGGGGGAAAAACTGTTTTTT. Amino acids: CASSLERARGEKLFF.

The table lists this clone with a count of one. The V gene is TRBV28, the J gene TRBJ1-5, with a possible D match to TRBD1 (6 bases). Germline V gene data show CDR1 as MDHEN and CDR2 as SYDVKM. The length of the CDR3 is 14 residues. Trimming left V 5 bases short and J 2 bases short, with 10 bases between. The CDR3 protein is CASSHRVGNQPQHF. CDR3 bases: TGTGCCAGCAGTCACAGGGTCGGCAATCAGCCCCAGCATTTT. Drawing the rest from reference TRBV28 and TRBJ1-5, the complete variable domain is DVKVTQSSRYLVKRTGEKVFLECVQDMDHENMFWYRQDPGLGLRLIYFSYDVKMKEKGDIPEGYSVSREKKERFSLILESASTNQTSMYLCASSHRVGNQPQHFGDGTRLSIL.

The chain is built from TRBV6-5 and TRBJ2-1, with 9 bases lining up with TRBD1. V lost 9 bases to trimming and J lost 6 bases; unmatched junction nucleotides: 6. Germline CDR1 and CDR2: MNHEY and SVGAGI. The CDR3 length is 13 residues. The CDR3 is CASTGTGPNEQFF. The CDR3 DNA sequence: TGTGCCAGTACCGGGACAGGGCCCAATGAGCAGTTCTTC.